This passage covers 4 T cell receptor beta chains from one sample sequenced in a study of regulatory T cells in long-lasting Graves disease. Building the TCR beta libraries relied on iRepertoire HTBI primers, and CDR3 regions underwent Arm-PCR. Each CDR3 protein is one row after TCRdb ran MiXCR on the multiplex PCR reads. Counted here are about 290,000 distinct CDR3 sequences, 22% occurring once; the ten biggest clones make up 45% to 70%. Described time point: persistent/refractory GD, antithyroid drugs over 5 years with positive TRAb. Construction of the TCR library relied on RNA isolated from PBMCs. This specimen was peripheral blood mononuclear cells (PBMCs), taken when the disease was refractory, from a patient treated with antithyroid drugs. The receptors shown here come from a female donor with Graves disease.

This clonotype was detected many times. The rearrangement uses TRBV6-1 and TRBJ1-4; D is unresolved. The V gene's germline CDR1 is MNHNS and CDR2 SASEGT. This CDR3 has 13 residues. V dropped 6 bases and J dropped 0 bases, with 5 bases sitting between them. The CDR3: CASRVTTNEKLFF. As DNA, the CDR3 is TGTGCCAGCAGGGTCACAACTAATGAAAAACTGTTTTTT.

This clonotype has a single count. This chain uses TRBV10-1 with TRBJ2-7; weak D call: TRBD1 (5 bases). Deletions cut 0 bases from V and 5 bases from J, with 11 bases between. The CDR3 totals 14 residues. CDR1 and CDR2 (germline): WNHNN, SYGVQD (reference sequence). CDR3 in DNA: TGCGCCAGCAGTGAGTCAGGGGCAGCCAACGAGCAGTACTTC. As protein: CASSESGAANEQYF.

In the case of this clonotype: At one of its ends the junction is not consistent with the germline gene, which may arise from a read error. The chain couples TRBV20-1 to TRBJ2-5; 7 nucleotides align to TRBD2. CDR3 length equals 13 residues. Germline CDR1 reads DFQATT; CDR2 reads SNEGSKA (reference sequence). The CDR3 region has the DNA TGCAGTGCTAGAAAGGCTAGCGGAGGGACCCAGCACTTC. It yields the protein CSARKASGGTQHF.

The chain employs TRBV20-1 and TRBJ1-5; tentatively, D is TRBD1 (6 bases). Trimming cost V 0 bases and J 4 bases, with 16 bases left between them. Germline V gene data show CDR1 as DFQATT and CDR2 as SNEGSKA (reference sequence). This CDR3 comprises 16 residues. Here the CDR3 reads CSAREWGASSNQPQHF. CDR3 coding DNA: TGCAGTGCTAGAGAATGGGGGGCCTCTTCAAATCAGCCCCAGCATTTT.